This T cell receptor (beta chain) was sequenced in a study of cytomegalovirus exposure and HLA in healthy donors. PCR used 60 Vbeta primers and 13 Jbeta primers. Repertoires were generated with immunoSEQ multiplex PCR, while TCRdb's copy carries only in-frame clones and drops some. The repertoire holds roughly 180,000 clones, with approximately 84% as singletons. Points on this clone: Its antigen remains unknown.

Whole-study results and caveats: TCR beta chain V- and J-gene trimming was linked, in a later analysis, to a missense variant in DCLRE1C.

Germline V gene sequence: CDR1 SGHTA, CDR2 FQGNSA. The length of the CDR3 is 16 residues. V lost 1 base, J lost 8 bases, and 6 bases stayed unmatched. This clonotype was obtained from a man between 18 and 29 years old in good health and CMV-seronegative. The chain employs TRBV7-2 and TRBJ2-2; TRBD2 matches 11 bases. The sample consisted of PBMCs. The CDR3 DNA reads as TGTGCCAGCAGCTTAGTTAGACTAGCGGGAAGTGGGGAGCTGTTTTTT. Protein sequence: CASSLVRLAGSGELFF.